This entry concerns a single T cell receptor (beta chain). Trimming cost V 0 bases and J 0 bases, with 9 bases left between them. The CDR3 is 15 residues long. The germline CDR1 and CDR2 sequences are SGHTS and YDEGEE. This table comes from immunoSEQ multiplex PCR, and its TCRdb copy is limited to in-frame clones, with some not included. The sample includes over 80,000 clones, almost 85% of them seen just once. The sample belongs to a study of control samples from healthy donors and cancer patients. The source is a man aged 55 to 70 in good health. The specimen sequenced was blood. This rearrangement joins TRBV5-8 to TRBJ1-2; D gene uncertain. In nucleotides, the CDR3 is TGTGCCAGCAGCTTGGACTCTTGGGCTAACTATGGCTACACCTTC. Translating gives CASSLDSWANYGYTF. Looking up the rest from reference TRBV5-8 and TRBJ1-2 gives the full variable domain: EAGVTQSPTHLIKTRGQQATLRCSPISGHTSVYWYQQALGLGLQFLLWYDEGEERNRGNFPPRFSGRQFPNYSSELNVNALELEDSALYLCASSLDSWANYGYTFGSGTRLTVV.